A selection of T cell receptor beta chains follows, all from one sample in a study of cytomegalovirus exposure and HLA in healthy donors. TCRdb's table, derived via immunoSEQ multiplex PCR, lists solely in-frame clones and lacks some. Of about 180,000 clones listed, around four fifths are singletons. The sample consisted of PBMCs. The receptors were gathered from a woman in her 50s in good health and CMV-seropositive. CDR3s include the opening cysteine and the closing phenylalanine or tryptophan. The D gene is left open where the match is weak. Only some rows state a clone size, as once, few, many or a class for expanded clones.

v_gene,j_gene,d_gene,abundance,CDR3nt,CDR3aa
TRBV5-1,TRBJ2-7,TRBD1,-,TGCGCCAGCAGGGGTACAGGGGGCGGCTCCTACGAGCAGTACTTC,CASRGTGGGSYEQYF
TRBV9,TRBJ1-2,TRBD1,-,TGTGCCAGCAGCGTAGCCCGGGACAGTTTTTTCTACACCTTC,CASSVARDSFFYTF
TRBV20-1,TRBJ1-1,-,-,TGCAGTGCCAAACAGGTAACCCGGGCTTTCTTT,CSAKQVTRAFF
TRBV12-5,TRBJ1-1,TRBD1,-,TGTGCTAGTGGTTTGGTACAGGGGGGGAACACTGAAGCTTTCTTT,CASGLVQGGNTEAFF
TRBV9,TRBJ1-4,-,-,TGTGCCAGCAGCGACCGGGACATTAATGAAAAACTGTTTTTT,CASSDRDINEKLFF
TRBV2,TRBJ1-5,-,-,TGTGCCAGCAGGTCCGGAAAAGGGGCCCTCAATCAGCCCCAGCATTTT,CASRSGKGALNQPQHF
TRBV6-1,TRBJ1-6,-,-,TGTGCCAGCAGTGAAAAAGACAGATTTAATTCACCCCTCCACTTT,CASSEKDRFNSPLHF
TRBV19,TRBJ1-2,TRBD1,-,TGTGCCAGTAGTATAGATTTGCGACAGGGGTATGGCTACACCTTC,CASSIDLRQGYGYTF
TRBV5-1,TRBJ2-5,TRBD2,-,TGCGCCAGCAGCTTAGGCGGGGGGGCCCTGGAGACCCAGTACTTC,CASSLGGGALETQYF
TRBV7-9,TRBJ2-7,-,-,TGTGCCAGCAGCTTAGCTAGCTCCTACGAGCAGTACTTC,CASSLASSYEQYF
TRBV5-4,TRBJ1-2,TRBD1,few,TGTGCCAGCAGCTTGGGACAGGGTAGGAACTATGGCTACACCTTC,CASSLGQGRNYGYTF
TRBV9,TRBJ2-2,-,-,TGTGCCAGCAGCGTAGCGGGGAGGCCGACGAACACCGGGGAGCTGTTTTTT,CASSVAGRPTNTGELFF
TRBV27,TRBJ2-7,TRBD1,-,TGTGCCAGCAGTTCCGGGACAGGGGCCTCTTACGAGCAGTACTTC,CASSSGTGASYEQYF
TRBV4-1,TRBJ1-1,-,-,TGCGCCAGCAGCCAAGACCAGGGGCGCACTGAAGCTTTCTTT,CASSQDQGRTEAFF
TRBV5-1,TRBJ1-2,TRBD1,-,TGCGCCAGCAGCCCGGACAGGGGACAGGGTGGCTACACCTTC,CASSPDRGQGGYTF
TRBV7-6,TRBJ2-3,TRBD2,-,TGTGCCAGCAGCTTAAGAGCGGGGGGGTTAGATACGCAGTATTTT,CASSLRAGGLDTQYF
TRBV18,TRBJ1-4,-,-,TGTGCCAGCTCACCTATAGCGCAGACAAATGAAAAACTGTTTTTT,CASSPIAQTNEKLFF
TRBV27,TRBJ1-1,TRBD1,-,TGTGCCAGCAGTCGAACAGGGGACACTGAAGCTTTCTTT,CASSRTGDTEAFF
TRBV5-1,TRBJ2-1,TRBD2,-,TGCGCCAGCAGCTTAGGGACTAGCGGGGGGGCCTACAATGAGCAGTTCTTC,CASSLGTSGGAYNEQFF
TRBV6-5,TRBJ1-1,-,-,TGTGCCAGCAGTCGACTGATCTCCCTCGCTGAAGCTTTCTTT,CASSRLISLAEAFF
TRBV4-1,TRBJ2-5,TRBD1,-,TGCGCCAGCAGCCGTTATACAGGGGCGCAAGAGACCCAGTACTTC,CASSRYTGAQETQYF
TRBV9,TRBJ2-7,-,-,TGTGCCAGCAGCGTAGATCTAGTAACCGAGCAGTACTTC,CASSVDLVTEQYF
TRBV4-1,TRBJ1-1,TRBD1,-,TGCGCCAGCAGCCACCCTCCGACAGGGTCGAACACTGAAGCTTTCTTT,CASSHPPTGSNTEAFF
TRBV27,TRBJ2-3,TRBD1,-,TGTGCCAGCAGTTTCAGGACAGGGGGGGTCGGAGGCACAGATACGCAGTATTTT,CASSFRTGGVGGTDTQYF
TRBV25-1,TRBJ2-5,TRBD1,-,TGTGCCAGCAGTGAATGGAGGCCCGGGACAGGGAAAGAGACCCAGTACTTC,CASSEWRPGTGKETQYF
TRBV10-3,TRBJ1-2,TRBD1,-,TGTGCCATCAGGGGACAGGCCTATGGCTACACCTTC,CAIRGQAYGYTF
TRBV5-6,TRBJ2-1,TRBD2,-,TGTGCCAGCAGCTTGCCTAGCGGGGGCCACAATGAGCAGTTCTTC,CASSLPSGGHNEQFF
TRBV5-1,TRBJ2-1,TRBD2,-,TGCGCCAGCAGCTTGGCTCCCGGACTAGCGGGAAGGGGCTCCTACAATGAGCAGTTCTTC,CASSLAPGLAGRGSYNEQFF
TRBV18,TRBJ1-6,-,-,TGTGCCAGCTCCAACCCGGATTCACCCCTCCACTTT,CASSNPDSPLHF
TRBV9,TRBJ2-2,-,-,TGTGCCAGCAGCGTTGGGACTTCGAACACCGGGGAGCTGTTTTTT,CASSVGTSNTGELFF
TRBV2,TRBJ2-3,-,-,TGTGCCAGCTACAGACCGCGGGGATTGTCCACAGATACGCAGTATTTT,CASYRPRGLSTDTQYF
TRBV5-5,TRBJ1-3,TRBD1,-,TGTGCCAGCAGCGCGGCACCAGGGGGAATACGGACCATATATTTT,CASSAAPGGIRTIYF
TRBV19,TRBJ1-4,-,-,TGTGCCAGTACCCCTTCCCCTCCGGAGGAAAAACTGTTTTTT,CASTPSPPEEKLFF
TRBV5-1,TRBJ2-4,TRBD2,once,TGCGCCAGCAGCTTGGAAGGGGCCCCGGGAGGAAACATTCAGTACTTC,CASSLEGAPGGNIQYF
TRBV7-6,TRBJ2-5,-,-,TGTGCCAGCAGCATGGACTGGGCCAGCGACCAGTACTTC,CASSMDWASDQYF
TRBV30,TRBJ2-7,TRBD1,-,TGTGCCTGGAGTGAGGGCACAGGGGGCTCTCACGAGCAGTACTTC,CAWSEGTGGSHEQYF
TRBV23-1,TRBJ2-7,-,-,TGCGCCACCCCGACTCTTTCCTACGAGCAGTACTTC,CATPTLSYEQYF
TRBV19,TRBJ1-1,TRBD1,few,TGTGCCAGTAGTCGACAGGGGGGCCTTGGCGCTGAAGCTTTCTTT,CASSRQGGLGAEAFF
TRBV6-1,TRBJ1-1,-,-,TGTGCCAGCAGTTCAACAGGGCAGGCAGCTTTCTTT,CASSSTGQAAFF
TRBV6-1,TRBJ1-5,TRBD1,-,TGTGCCAGCAGACCGGGGACAGCGACCCATCAGCCCCAGCATTTT,CASRPGTATHQPQHF
TRBV27,TRBJ1-5,TRBD1,-,TGTGCCAGCGGGACAGGGAAGGTACAGCCCCAGCATTTT,CASGTGKVQPQHF
TRBV9,TRBJ2-3,TRBD1,-,TGTGCCAGCAGCGCCTCGGGACAGACAGATACGCAGTATTTT,CASSASGQTDTQYF
TRBV4-1,TRBJ1-4,-,-,TGCGCCAGCAGCCAAGATCACCGACTGGGGCATAGTGAAAAACTGTTTTTT,CASSQDHRLGHSEKLFF
TRBV29-1,TRBJ2-7,-,-,TGCGGAGTGTATATAGGACTTTCTTCCTCCTACGAGCAGTACTTC,CGVYIGLSSSYEQYF
TRBV30,TRBJ2-2,TRBD2,-,TGTGCCTGGAGTAAACATTTACCGGGAGGACTAGCGGGCACCGGGGAGCTGTTTTTT,CAWSKHLPGGLAGTGELFF
TRBV4-2,TRBJ2-3,-,-,TGTGCCAGCAGCCCACAACGGGGTGGCACAGATACGCAGTATTTT,CASSPQRGGTDTQYF
TRBV5-8,TRBJ1-1,-,-,TGTGCCAGCAGCCCCGTGAGAATGAACACTGAAGCTTTCTTT,CASSPVRMNTEAFF
TRBV2,TRBJ2-3,TRBD2,medium-sized,TGTGCCAGCAGTGGTGAGCGGGGGGCAACAGATACGCAGTATTTT,CASSGERGATDTQYF
TRBV12-5,TRBJ1-3,TRBD1,-,TGTGCTAGTGGTTTCAGGGACAGTCGCTCTGGAAACACCATATATTTT,CASGFRDSRSGNTIYF
TRBV6-5,TRBJ2-7,TRBD1,-,TGTGCCAGCAGCCGGGACAGGTTTTCATCCTACGAGCAGTACTTC,CASSRDRFSSYEQYF
TRBV5-1,TRBJ2-5,TRBD1,-,TGCGCCAGCAGCCATCCGGGACAGGGACAGACCCAGTACTTC,CASSHPGQGQTQYF
TRBV5-1,TRBJ2-5,TRBD1,-,TGCGCCAGCAGCCACGGGACAGGCAAAGAGACCCAGTACTTC,CASSHGTGKETQYF
TRBV19,TRBJ1-6,-,-,TGTGCCAGTAGTGTCCGTCAAGGGACATGGAATTCACCCCTCCACTTT,CASSVRQGTWNSPLHF